This T cell receptor beta chain was observed in a study of identical twins. This clonotype was seen only a few times. This CDR3 is 13 amino acids long. The germline V and J ends were trimmed by 0 bases and 3 bases, with 6 bases remaining between them. CDR1 and CDR2 (germline): SGHDN, FVKESK. TCRdb ran MiXCR on the 5' RACE reads and lists one entry per CDR3 protein. The data show 250,000 to 350,000 distinct CDR3 sequences, over 8.5% seen once. The same sample was also used in a study of yellow fever vaccine responses in identical twins.

The chain couples TRBV14 to TRBJ2-7; D gene unclear. Sequencing input: CD8+ T cells sorted from blood. This TCR derives from a woman aged 18-35 years in good health. Written as DNA, the CDR3 is TGTGCCAGCAGCCAAGAGATAGGCTACGAGCAGTACTTC. This translates into CASSQEIGYEQYF.